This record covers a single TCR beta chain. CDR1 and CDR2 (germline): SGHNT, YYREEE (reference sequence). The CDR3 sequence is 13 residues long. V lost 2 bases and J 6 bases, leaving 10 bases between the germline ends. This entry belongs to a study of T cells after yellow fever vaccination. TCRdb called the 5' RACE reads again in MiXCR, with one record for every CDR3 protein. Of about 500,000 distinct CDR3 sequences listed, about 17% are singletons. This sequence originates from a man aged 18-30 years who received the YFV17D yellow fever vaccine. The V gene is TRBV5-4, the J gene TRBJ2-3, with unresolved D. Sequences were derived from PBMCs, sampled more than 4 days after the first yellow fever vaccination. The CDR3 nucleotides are TGTGCCAGCAGCTTACCTCTCTTGGATACGCAGTATTTT. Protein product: CASSLPLLDTQYF.